The subject of this entry is one T cell receptor (beta chain). These data originate in a study of cytomegalovirus exposure and HLA in healthy donors. In the PCR, 60 Vbeta and 13 Jbeta primers were used. The repertoire was sequenced with immunoSEQ multiplex PCR; TCRdb's copy has only in-frame clones and lacks some. The sample lists some 120,000 clones; less than 80% were seen once. V shed 0 bases, J shed 7 bases, and the junction held 10 bases outside the gene matches. The CDR3 contains 16 residues. CDR1 is SGDLS, CDR2 YYNGEE, per germline. This rearrangement joins TRBV9 to TRBJ2-7, with 10 positions matching TRBD2. This TCR came from a woman aged 45 to 65 in good health and CMV-seronegative. Sequenced sample: PBMCs. The CDR3 nucleotides are TGTGCCAGCAGCGTAGCTGCTAGCGGGAGTGTGGAAGAGCAGTACTTC. Encoded protein: CASSVAASGSVEEQYF.